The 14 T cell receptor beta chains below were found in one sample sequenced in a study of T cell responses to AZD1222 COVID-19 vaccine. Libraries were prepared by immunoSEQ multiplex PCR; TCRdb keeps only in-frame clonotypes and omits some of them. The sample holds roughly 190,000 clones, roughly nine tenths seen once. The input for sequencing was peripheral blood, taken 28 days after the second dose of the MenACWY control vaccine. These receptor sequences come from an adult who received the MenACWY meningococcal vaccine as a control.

For the CDR3, the DNA is TGTGCCATCAGTGAGAGGCCAGATAAGGTCGGTAGCAATCAGCCCCAGCATTTT. Translation gives CAISERPDKVGSNQPQHF. This sequence joins TRBV10-3 and TRBJ1-5; no clear D gene. V shed 2 bases and J shed 0 bases, with 17 bases lying between them. Looked up from germline, CDR1 is ENHRY and CDR2 is SYGVKD. This CDR3 is built from 18 residues.

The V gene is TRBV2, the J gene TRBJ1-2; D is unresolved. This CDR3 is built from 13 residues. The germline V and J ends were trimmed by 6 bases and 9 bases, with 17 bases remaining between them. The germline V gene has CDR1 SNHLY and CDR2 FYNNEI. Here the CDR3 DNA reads TGTGCCAGCAGCCCAGAAGTGGAGGCCCGCTACACCTTC. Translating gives CASSPEVEARYTF.

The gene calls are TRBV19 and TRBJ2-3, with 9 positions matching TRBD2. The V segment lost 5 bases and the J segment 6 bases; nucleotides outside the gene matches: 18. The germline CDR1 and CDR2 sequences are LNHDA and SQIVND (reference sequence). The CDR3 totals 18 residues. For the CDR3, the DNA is TGTGCCAGTAGTCCCCTACTCGCCGGGACTAGCAACAGGGATACGCAGTATTTT. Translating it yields CASSPLLAGTSNRDTQYF.

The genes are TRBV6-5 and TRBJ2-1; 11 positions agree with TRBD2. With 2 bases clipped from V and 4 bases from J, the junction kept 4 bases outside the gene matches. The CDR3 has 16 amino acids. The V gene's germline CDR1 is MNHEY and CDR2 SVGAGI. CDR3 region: CASSYRGLAEYNEQFF. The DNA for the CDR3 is TGTGCCAGCAGTTACCGGGGACTAGCGGAATACAATGAGCAGTTCTTC.

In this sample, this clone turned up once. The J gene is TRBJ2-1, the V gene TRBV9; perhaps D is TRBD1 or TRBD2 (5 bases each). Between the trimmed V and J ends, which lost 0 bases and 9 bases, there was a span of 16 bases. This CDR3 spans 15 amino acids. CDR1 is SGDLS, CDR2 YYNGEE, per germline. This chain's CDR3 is CASSVVADQRGEQFF. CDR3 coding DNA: TGTGCCAGCAGCGTAGTGGCGGACCAGAGGGGTGAGCAGTTCTTC.

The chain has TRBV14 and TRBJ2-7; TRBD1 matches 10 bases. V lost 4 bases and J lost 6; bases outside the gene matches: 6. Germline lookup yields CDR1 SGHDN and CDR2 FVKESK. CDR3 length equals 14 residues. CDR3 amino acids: CASSPTGTGVEQYF. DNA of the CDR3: TGTGCCAGCAGCCCCACAGGGACAGGGGTCGAGCAGTACTTC. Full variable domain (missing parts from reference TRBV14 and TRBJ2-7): EAGVTQFPSHSVIEKGQTVTLRCDPISGHDNLYWYRRVMGKEIKFLLHFVKESKQDESGMPNNRFLAERTGGTYSTLKVQPAELEDSGVYFCASSPTGTGVEQYFGPGTRLTVT.

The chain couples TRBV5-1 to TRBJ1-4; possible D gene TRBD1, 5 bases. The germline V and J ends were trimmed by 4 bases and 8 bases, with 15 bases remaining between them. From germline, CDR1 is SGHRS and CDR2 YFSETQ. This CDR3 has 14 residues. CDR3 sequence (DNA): TGCGCCAGCAGCCTAGCCGGCAGGGTAGAAAAACTGTTTTTT. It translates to CASSLAGRVEKLFF.

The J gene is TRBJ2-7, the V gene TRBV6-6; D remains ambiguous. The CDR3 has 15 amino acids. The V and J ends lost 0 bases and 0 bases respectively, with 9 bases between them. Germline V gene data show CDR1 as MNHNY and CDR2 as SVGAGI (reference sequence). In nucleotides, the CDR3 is TGTGCCAGCAGTTACTCCCCTCGGGCCTCCTACGAGCAGTACTTC. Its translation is CASSYSPRASYEQYF.

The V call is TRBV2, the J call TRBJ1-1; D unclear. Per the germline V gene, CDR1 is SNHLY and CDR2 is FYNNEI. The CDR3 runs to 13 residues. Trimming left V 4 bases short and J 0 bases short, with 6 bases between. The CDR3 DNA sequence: TGTGCCAGCAGTGCTCAGATGAACACTGAAGCTTTCTTT. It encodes CASSAQMNTEAFF. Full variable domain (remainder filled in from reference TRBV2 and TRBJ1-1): EPEVTQTPSHQVTQMGQEVILRCVPISNHLYFYWYRQILGQKVEFLVSFYNNEISEKSEIFDDQFSVERPDGSNFTLKIRSTKLEDSAMYFCASSAQMNTEAFFGQGTRLTVV.

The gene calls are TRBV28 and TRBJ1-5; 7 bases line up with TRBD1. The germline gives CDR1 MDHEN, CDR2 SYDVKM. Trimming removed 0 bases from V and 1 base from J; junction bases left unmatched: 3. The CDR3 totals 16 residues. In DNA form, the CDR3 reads TGTGCCAGCAGTTTATGGGGGACAGCAAGCAATCAGCCCCAGCATTTT. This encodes CASSLWGTASNQPQHF.

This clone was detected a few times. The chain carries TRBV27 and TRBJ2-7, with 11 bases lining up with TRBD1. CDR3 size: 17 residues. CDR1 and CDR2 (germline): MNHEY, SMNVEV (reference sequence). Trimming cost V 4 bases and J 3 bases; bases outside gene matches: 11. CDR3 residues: CASSSRGQGAGSYEQYF. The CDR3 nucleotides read TGTGCCAGCAGTTCCCGTGGACAGGGGGCGGGAAGCTACGAGCAGTACTTC.

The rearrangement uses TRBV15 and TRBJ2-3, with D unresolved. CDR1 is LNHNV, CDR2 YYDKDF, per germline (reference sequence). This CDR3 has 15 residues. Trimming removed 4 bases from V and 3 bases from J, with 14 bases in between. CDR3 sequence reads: CATSIRDPPTDTQYF. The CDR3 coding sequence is TGTGCCACCAGCATCCGCGACCCACCGACAGATACGCAGTATTTT.

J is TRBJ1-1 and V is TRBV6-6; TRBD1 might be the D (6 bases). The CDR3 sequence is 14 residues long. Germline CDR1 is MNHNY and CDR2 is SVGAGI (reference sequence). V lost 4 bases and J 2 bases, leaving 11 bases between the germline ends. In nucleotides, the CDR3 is TGTGCCAGCAGTTCCAGGGGTCTCAACACTGAAGCTTTCTTT. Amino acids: CASSSRGLNTEAFF.

CDR3 DNA: TGTGCCAGCTCACACGGGTTTACGGGGGAGACCCAGTACTTC. This translates into CASSHGFTGETQYF. This chain connects TRBV18 to TRBJ2-5; maybe TRBD2 (5 bases). Trimming stripped 4 bases from V and 5 bases from J, with 14 bases between. The CDR3 runs to 14 residues. Looked up from germline, CDR1 is KGHSH and CDR2 is LQKENI.